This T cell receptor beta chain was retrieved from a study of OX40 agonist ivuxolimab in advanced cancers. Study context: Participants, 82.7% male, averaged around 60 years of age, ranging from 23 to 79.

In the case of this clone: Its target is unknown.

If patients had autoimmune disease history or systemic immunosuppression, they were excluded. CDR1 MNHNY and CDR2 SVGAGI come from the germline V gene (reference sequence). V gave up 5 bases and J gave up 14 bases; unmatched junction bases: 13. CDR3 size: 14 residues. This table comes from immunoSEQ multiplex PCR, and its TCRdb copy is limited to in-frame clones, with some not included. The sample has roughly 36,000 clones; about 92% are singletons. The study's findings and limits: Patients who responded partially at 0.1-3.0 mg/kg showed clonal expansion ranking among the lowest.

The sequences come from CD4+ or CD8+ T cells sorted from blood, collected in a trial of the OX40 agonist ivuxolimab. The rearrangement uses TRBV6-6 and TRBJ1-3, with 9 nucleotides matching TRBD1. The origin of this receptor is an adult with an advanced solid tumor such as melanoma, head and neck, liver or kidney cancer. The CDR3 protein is CASSRQVLQGALYF. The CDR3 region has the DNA TGTGCCAGCAGTCGACAGGTTTTACAGGGGGCCTTATATTTT.